Shown below are 2 T cell receptor beta chains from a single sample sequenced in a study of blood T cell repertoires in COVID-19 (TCRdb year 2020). Preparation of the library involved the immunoSEQ multiplex PCR assay. TCRdb holds this immuneACCESS table with in-frame rearrangements only. Some clones are missing; in checked studies, unresolved V genes explain under half, and the rest has no known cause. The sample table shows 55,000 to 75,000 clones, and about 81% are seen once. The top ten hold 15% to 19% of the sample. The material sequenced was peripheral blood. Receptors originate from a man aged 80 or over with acute or convalescent COVID-19.

This clone was counted a single time. The chain uses TRBV2 and TRBJ2-7, with 8 bases lining up with TRBD1. Germline values: CDR1 SNHLY, CDR2 FYNNEI. This CDR3 region has 14 residues. V lost 5 bases, J lost 3 bases, and 6 bases stayed unmatched. CDR3 region: CASSPADRGYEQYF. As DNA, the CDR3 is TGTGCCAGCAGTCCAGCCGACAGGGGCTACGAGCAGTACTTC.

CDR3 nucleotides: TGTGCCAGTCAGTCTCAGAACGGGGACGAGCAGTACTTC. Its protein is CASQSQNGDEQYF. The chain carries TRBV25-1 and TRBJ2-7; D might be TRBD2 (5 bases). This CDR3 has 13 residues. V shed 9 bases and J shed 5 bases, with 17 bases lying between them. Per the germline V gene, CDR1 is MGHDK and CDR2 is SYGVNS.